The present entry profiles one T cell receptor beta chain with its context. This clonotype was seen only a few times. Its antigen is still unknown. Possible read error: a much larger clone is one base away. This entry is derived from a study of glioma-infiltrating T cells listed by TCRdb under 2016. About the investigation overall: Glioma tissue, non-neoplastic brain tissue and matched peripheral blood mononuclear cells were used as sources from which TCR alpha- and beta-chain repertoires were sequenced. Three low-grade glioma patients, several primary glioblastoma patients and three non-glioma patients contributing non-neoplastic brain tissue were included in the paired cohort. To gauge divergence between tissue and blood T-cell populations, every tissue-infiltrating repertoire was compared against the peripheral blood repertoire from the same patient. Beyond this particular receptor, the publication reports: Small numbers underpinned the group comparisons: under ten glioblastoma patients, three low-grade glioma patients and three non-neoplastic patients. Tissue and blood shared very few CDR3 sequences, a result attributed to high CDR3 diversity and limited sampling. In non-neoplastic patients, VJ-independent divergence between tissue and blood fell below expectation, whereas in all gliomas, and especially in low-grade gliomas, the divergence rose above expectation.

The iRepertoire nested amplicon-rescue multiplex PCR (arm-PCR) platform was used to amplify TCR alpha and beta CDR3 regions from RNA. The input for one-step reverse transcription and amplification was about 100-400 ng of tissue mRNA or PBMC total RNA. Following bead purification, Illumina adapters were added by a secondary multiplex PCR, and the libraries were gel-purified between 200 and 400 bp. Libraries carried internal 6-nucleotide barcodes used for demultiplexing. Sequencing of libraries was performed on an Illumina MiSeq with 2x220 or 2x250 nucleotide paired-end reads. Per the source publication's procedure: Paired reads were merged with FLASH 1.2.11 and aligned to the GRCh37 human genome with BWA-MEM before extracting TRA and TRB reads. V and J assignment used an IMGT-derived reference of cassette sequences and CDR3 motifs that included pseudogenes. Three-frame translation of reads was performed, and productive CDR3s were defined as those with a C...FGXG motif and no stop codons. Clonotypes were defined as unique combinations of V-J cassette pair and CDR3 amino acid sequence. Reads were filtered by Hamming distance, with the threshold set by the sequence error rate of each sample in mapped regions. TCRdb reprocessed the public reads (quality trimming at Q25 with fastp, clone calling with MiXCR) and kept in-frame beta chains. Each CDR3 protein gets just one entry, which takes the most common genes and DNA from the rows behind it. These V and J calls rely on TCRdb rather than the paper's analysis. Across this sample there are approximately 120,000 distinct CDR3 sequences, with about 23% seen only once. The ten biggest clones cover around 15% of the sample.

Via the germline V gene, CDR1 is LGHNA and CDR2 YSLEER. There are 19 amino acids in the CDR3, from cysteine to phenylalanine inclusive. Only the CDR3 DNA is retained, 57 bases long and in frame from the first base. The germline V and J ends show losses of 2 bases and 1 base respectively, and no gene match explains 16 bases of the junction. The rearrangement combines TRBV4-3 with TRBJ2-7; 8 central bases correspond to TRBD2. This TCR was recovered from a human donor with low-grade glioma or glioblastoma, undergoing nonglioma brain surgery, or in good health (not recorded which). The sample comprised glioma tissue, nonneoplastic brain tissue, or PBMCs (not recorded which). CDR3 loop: CASSQYLPVSGTRSYEQYF. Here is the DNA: TGCGCCAGCAGCCAATATCTACCCGTTAGCGGGACGAGATCCTACGAGCAGTACTTC.